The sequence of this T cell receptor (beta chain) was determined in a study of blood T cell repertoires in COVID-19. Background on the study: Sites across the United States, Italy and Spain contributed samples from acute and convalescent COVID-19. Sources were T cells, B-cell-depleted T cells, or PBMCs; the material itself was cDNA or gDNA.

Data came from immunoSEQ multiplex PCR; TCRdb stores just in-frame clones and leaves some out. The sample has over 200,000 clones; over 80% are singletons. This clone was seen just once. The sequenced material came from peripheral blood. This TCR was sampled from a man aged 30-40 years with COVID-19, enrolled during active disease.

DNA of the CDR3: TGTGCCAGTAGCCTATTGGGGGGGCAGGGCACTGAAGCTTTCTTT. It codes for CASSLLGGQGTEAFF. The chain employs TRBV19 and TRBJ1-1; D may be TRBD1 (6 bases). Deletions cut 6 bases from V and 4 bases from J, with 18 bases between. The CDR3 runs to 15 residues. CDR1 LNHDA and CDR2 SQIVND come from the germline V gene (reference sequence).